This passage covers 10 T cell receptor beta chains from one sample sequenced in a study of technical replicates of blood from a handful of donors. TCRdb's table, derived via immunoSEQ multiplex PCR, lists solely in-frame clones and lacks some. Of 70,000 or so clones in the sample, 95% to 98% are singletons; the top ten hold roughly 0.2%. Source material: T cells isolated from PBMCs. These receptors all come from a human donor in good health.

This chain joins TRBV2 and TRBJ2-1; 8 bases map to TRBD2. There are 14 residues in the CDR3. After removal of 4 bases from V and 9 bases from J, the junction contained 8 bases not matched to a gene. Germline V lookup: CDR1 SNHLY, CDR2 FYNNEI. This chain's CDR3 is CASSVEREIGEQFF. In nucleotides, the CDR3 is TGTGCCAGCAGTGTCGAGCGGGAGATTGGTGAGCAGTTCTTC.

V is TRBV5-1 and J is TRBJ1-2; TRBD1 matches 7 bases. CDR1 and CDR2 from the germline V gene are SGHRS and YFSETQ. This CDR3 spans 14 amino acids. V gave up 2 bases and J gave up 4 bases; unmatched junction bases: 5. CDR3 sequence: CASSLDRAAYGYTF. CDR3 DNA sequence: TGCGCCAGCAGCTTAGACAGGGCTGCCTATGGCTACACCTTC.

DNA of the CDR3: TGTGCCAGCAGCTTGGTGGACAGGTCGGGCCACGAGCAGTACTTC. Residues: CASSLVDRSGHEQYF. V usage is TRBV5-8 and J usage is TRBJ2-7; 7 bases line up with TRBD1. The germline V gene has CDR1 SGHTS and CDR2 YDEGEE. Trimming removed 0 bases from V and 5 bases from J; junction bases left unmatched: 8. The CDR3 has 15 amino acids.

The chain is built from TRBV2 and TRBJ1-2; D is possibly TRBD1 (5 bases). This CDR3 spans 17 amino acids. The V gene's germline CDR1 is SNHLY and CDR2 FYNNEI. Trimming stripped 3 bases from V and 2 bases from J, with 19 bases between. Here the CDR3 DNA reads TGTGCCAGCAGTGAGGATGCTCTGGGGCCCGCGAACTATGGCTACACCTTC. This sequence encodes CASSEDALGPANYGYTF.

The CDR3 sequence: CASSQDNSGRANEQFF. CDR3 bases: TGCGCCAGCAGCCAAGATAATAGCGGGAGGGCCAATGAGCAGTTCTTC. The chain uses TRBV4-1 and TRBJ2-1; 11 positions agree with TRBD2. Germline-derived CDR1 and CDR2 are MGHRA and YSYEKL. The CDR3 totals 16 residues. V lost 0 bases to trimming and J lost 6 bases; unmatched junction nucleotides: 4.

This rearrangement joins TRBV18 to TRBJ2-3; 7 nucleotides agree with TRBD2. The CDR3 length is 14 residues. V was clipped by 4 bases and J by 4 bases; unmatched bases: 5. CDR1 KGHSH and CDR2 LQKENI come from the germline V gene. CDR3 sequence: CASSLSAGADTQYF. CDR3 DNA: TGTGCCAGCTCACTTTCGGCGGGAGCAGATACGCAGTATTTT.

This sequence joins TRBV19 and TRBJ2-1; 8 bases align to TRBD2. This CDR3 contains 14 residues. The trim removed 6 bases at V and 4 bases at J, leaving 5 bases unmatched. The germline CDR1 and CDR2 sequences are LNHDA and SQIVND (reference sequence). The CDR3 nucleotides read TGTGCCAGTAGCCCCATAGCGGGATACAATGAGCAGTTCTTC. This gives the protein CASSPIAGYNEQFF.

The rearrangement joins TRBV29-1 to TRBJ2-3, with D uncertain. V shed 4 bases and J shed 4 bases, with 9 bases lying between them. Germline V CDR1 and CDR2: SQVTM, ANQGSEA. This CDR3 has 12 amino acids. The CDR3 bases are TGCAGCGTTGGGCCCGCCGCAGATACGCAGTATTTT. This codes for CSVGPAADTQYF.

The chain links TRBV27 to TRBJ1-5, with D maybe TRBD1 (5 bases). Trimming pared 3 bases from V and 1 base from J, leaving 10 bases between. The CDR3 runs 15 residues. The germline CDR1 and CDR2 sequences are MNHEY and SMNVEV (reference sequence). CDR3 sequence (DNA): TGTGCCAGCAGTTTGTGGCAGGGAAGCAATCAGCCCCAGCATTTT. Its translation is CASSLWQGSNQPQHF.

The count of this clone is one. The chain joins TRBV10-3 to TRBJ2-6, with 10 bases that match TRBD2. CDR1 and CDR2 (germline): ENHRY, SYGVKD. The CDR3 is 16 amino acids. With 4 bases clipped from V and 3 bases from J, the junction kept 3 bases outside the gene matches. CDR3 in amino acids: CAISASGRNGANVLTF. The CDR3 nucleotides are TGTGCCATCAGTGCTAGCGGGAGAAATGGGGCCAACGTCCTGACTTTC.